Listed below are T cell receptor beta chains from one sample, sequenced in a study of T cells in Graves' hyperthyroidism and ophthalmopathy. TCRdb processed the multiplex PCR reads anew with MiXCR; each CDR3 protein has one entry. The sample records 540,000 or so distinct CDR3 sequences, more than 15% being singletons. The sequencing input was blood. All receptors come from a woman aged 30 to 39 with Graves' hyperthyroidism. Both conserved end residues are part of each CDR3. D genes are given only for firm matches. Size is omitted from some rows. Given values are once, few, many or a class for expanded clones.

TRBV28	.	many	TRBJ2-1	CASSLPGANEQFF	TGTGCCAGCAGTTTACCGGGAGCCAATGAGCAGTTCTTC
TRBV4-3	.	.	TRBJ2-3	CASSQVVVGRDRITDTQYF	TGCGCCAGCAGCCAAGTTGTGGTTGGTAGAGACAGGATCACAGATACGCAGTATTTT
TRBV30	.	few	TRBJ2-1	CAWSTTEQFF	TGTGCCTGGAGCACTACTGAGCAGTTCTTC
TRBV20-1	.	few	TRBJ2-1	CSAYLGGYNEQFF	TGCAGTGCTTACCTCGGAGGCTACAATGAGCAGTTCTTC
TRBV6-2/TRBV6-3	TRBD2	.	TRBJ2-1	CASSPGVWRENEQFF	TGTGCCAGCAGTCCGGGGGTTTGGCGGGAGAATGAGCAGTTCTTC
TRBV5-6	TRBD1	many	TRBJ1-1	CASSYGQGPRNTEAFF	TGTGCCAGCAGCTACGGACAGGGCCCGCGGAACACTGAAGCTTTCTTT
TRBV6-1	.	few	TRBJ2-3	CASTSNSQYF	TGTGCCAGCACTTCGAACTCGCAGTATTTT
TRBV27	TRBD2	few	TRBJ2-7	CASSQGLAGGPAYEQYF	TGTGCCAGCTCCCAGGGACTAGCGGGAGGGCCTGCCTACGAGCAGTACTTC
TRBV6-5	TRBD1	.	TRBJ2-3	CASSYTTGADTQYF	TGTGCCAGCAGTTACACCACAGGGGCAGATACGCAGTATTTT
TRBV7-9	.	.	TRBJ2-7	CASSPRSLSGYEQYF	TGTGCCAGCAGCCCCAGATCCTTATCTGGCTACGAGCAGTACTTC
TRBV28	.	few	TRBJ2-6	CASSEGQASGANVLTF	TGTGCCAGCAGCGAGGGACAAGCCTCTGGGGCCAACGTCCTGACTTTC
TRBV30	.	.	TRBJ1-1	CAWSVLEGAEAFF	TGTGCCTGGAGTGTACTGGAGGGAGCTGAAGCTTTCTTT
TRBV19	TRBD1	.	TRBJ1-4	CASSDRGPGGEKLFF	TGTGCCAGTAGTGACAGGGGGCCCGGCGGTGAAAAACTGTTTTTT